This TCR beta chain originates from a study of CD8 T cells in Susac syndrome. From blood CD8+ and CD4+ T cells, TCR beta sequences were generated. The CD8+ and CD4+ T cells were isolated magnetically using a negative isolation approach, whereas the TEMRA cells were enriched by FACS. Study results and caveats: CD4+ T cell repertoires in Susac syndrome lacked clonal expansion.

A word on this clonotype: Its specificity is not known.

The V end lost 0 bases, the J end lost 5 bases, and 10 bases lay between the germline ends. Germline CDR1 is SGHDN and CDR2 is FVKESK. The CDR3 runs 14 residues. Reverse transcription of about 0.45 to 1 ug RNA was performed with random hexamers. Multiplex immunoSEQ PCR targeted 54 Vbeta and 13 Jbeta TCR beta segments. TCRdb called the immunoSEQ multiplex PCR reads again in MiXCR, with one record for every CDR3 protein. The sample contains 85,000 to 95,000 distinct CDR3 sequences, just under 95% of which appear only once. This receptor was identified in a human donor with Susac syndrome. The sequenced sample consisted of CD4+ T cells from PBMCs. The chain recombines TRBV14 with TRBJ1-1; TRBD1 might be the D (5 bases). CDR3 sequence reads: CASSQDLGGTEAFF. CDR3 nucleotide sequence: TGTGCCAGCAGCCAAGATCTTGGGGGAACTGAAGCTTTCTTT.